This T cell receptor beta chain was recovered during a study of Graves' ophthalmopathy and Graves' hyperthyroidism (dated by TCRdb to the late 2010s). About the full investigation: Peripheral blood was collected at initial diagnosis, before any treatment. Once sampling was done, hyperthyroidism patients were given methimazole at a starting dose of 30 mg daily, while ophthalmopathy patients were given high-dose intravenous methylprednisolone. In five to seven hyperthyroidism patients, T-cell repertoires of thyroid tissue and blood were compared. The study used signatures of the TCR beta repertoire to tell Graves' ophthalmopathy apart from Graves' hyperthyroidism and to predict which patients would progress to ophthalmopathy. An independent validation cohort was composed of 18 hyperthyroidism patients and around 16 patients who later progressed from hyperthyroidism to ophthalmopathy. The approximately 97 discovery patients were randomly divided into training and test sets at a 7:3 ratio. In total, 135 blood samples were TCR-sequenced: roughly 45 ophthalmopathy, some 75 hyperthyroidism and approximately 17 hyperthyroidism-to-ophthalmopathy patients. A discovery set of about a hundred patients (more than 40 ophthalmopathy, some 58 stable hyperthyroidism) was enrolled to explore V-J signatures distinguishing ophthalmopathy from hyperthyroidism.

For repertoire sequencing, TCR beta CDR3 regions were amplified from RNA transcripts. HTBI primers and the Qiagen OneStep RT-PCR kit were used in a first-round RT-PCR, which was followed by a second-round multiplex PCR, size selection and purification. The libraries underwent paired-end sequencing with 100 bp reads on an Illumina HiSeq2000. The study's processing was this. SOAPnuke was used for read processing, and reads with adapters, uncalled bases, a mean Phred below 15, or no exact constant-primer or identifier match were discarded. High-quality paired reads were merged with COPE v1.2.5. Clonotypes were defined as unique nucleotide sequences and were aligned to IMGT TRB V, D and J references using MiTCR v1.1. Analysis was restricted to V-J combinations with a frequency above 0.0001, which covered about 99% of repertoires. For each V-J combination, a TCR clonal expansion and chaos score was defined as the ratio of F50 clonal expansion to chaos observed in the TCRdist matrix. Welch's t-statistics and random forest were used to reduce features to about 14 V-J combinations, which were fed into a naive Bayes classifier. The similarity between thyroid and blood repertoires was quantified using the Morisita-Horn index. In TCRdb, the public reads were trimmed at Q25 with fastp and aligned with MiXCR, with productive beta chains retained. Duplicate CDR3 protein sequences are folded into a single record with the most common DNA and genes. These V and J calls originate from TCRdb's pipeline instead of the authors' own analysis. In this sample the table shows hundreds of thousands of distinct CDR3 sequences, roughly 20% of which occur a single time. Clones ranked in the top ten supply approximately 7% of the sample.

Hyperthyroidism was considered stable if no progression to ophthalmopathy occurred within 18 months of follow-up. The hyperthyroidism patients were 18 to 65 years old and newly diagnosed, with a disease duration of less than 2 months. Patients with other autoimmune diseases, uncontrolled infections, pregnancy or lactation were excluded. Clinical symptoms, serum thyroxine, TRAb, thyroid ultrasound and orbital computed tomography were used for diagnosis. Using Ficoll-Paque density gradient centrifugation, PBMCs were isolated from about 10 ml of fresh peripheral blood. Trizol reagent was used to extract the total RNA, and its quality was then checked on an Agilent 2100 Bioanalyzer. This clonotype was detected ten times or more. Its antigen specificity is not known. No clone much larger than this one lies a single base away; base qualities are absent. V is pared back by 7 bases and J by 2 bases, with 12 bases lying between the germline termini. Including the terminal cysteine and phenylalanine, the CDR3 comprises 13 residues. The DNA shown is the 39-base CDR3, in frame from base 1. Based on the germline V gene, the CDR1 and CDR2 sequences are MNHEY and SVGAGI.

What the authors observed across the whole study: In validation, the model predicted ophthalmopathy progression with about 71% sensitivity and roughly 78% specificity; roughly eleven predicted patients were CT-confirmed with GO in a median of 6.5 months. The 13-signature model separated ophthalmopathy from stable hyperthyroidism with over 85% sensitivity and around 84% specificity in cross-validation, and 80%/75% in the test set. Most expanded thyroid clonotypes with frequency above 0.001 were also detected in blood, suggesting blood repertoires may reflect the thyroid immune response. Sample size was not statistically predetermined, and group allocation was not concealed from the investigators.

This receptor was obtained from a woman aged 18-29 years with stable Graves' hyperthyroidism. Some clones in this sample may be carry-over from other donors' samples. Donor details come from another sample of the same person, matched by shared clones. Rearrangement joined TRBV6-5 to TRBJ2-7; the D match is possibly TRBD1 or TRBD2, with 6 bases aligned in each. The sample taken for sequencing was peripheral blood. CDR3 loop: CASTWRGTYEQYF. The nucleotide sequence is given as TGTGCCAGCACTTGGAGGGGGACCTACGAGCAGTACTTC.